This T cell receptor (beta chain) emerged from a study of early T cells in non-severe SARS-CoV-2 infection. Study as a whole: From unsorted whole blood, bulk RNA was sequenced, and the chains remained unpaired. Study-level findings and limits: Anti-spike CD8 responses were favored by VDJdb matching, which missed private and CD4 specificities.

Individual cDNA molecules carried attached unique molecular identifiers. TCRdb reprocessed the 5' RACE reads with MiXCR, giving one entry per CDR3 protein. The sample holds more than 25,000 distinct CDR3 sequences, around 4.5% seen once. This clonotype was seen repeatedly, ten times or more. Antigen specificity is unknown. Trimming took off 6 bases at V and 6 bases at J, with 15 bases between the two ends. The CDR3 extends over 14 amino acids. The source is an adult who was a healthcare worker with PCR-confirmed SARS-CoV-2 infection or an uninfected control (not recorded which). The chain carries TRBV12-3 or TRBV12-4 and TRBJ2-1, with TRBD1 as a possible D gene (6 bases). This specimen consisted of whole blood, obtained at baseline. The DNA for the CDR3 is TGTGCCAGCAGACAGGGACCGATTTTCAATGAGCAGTTCTTC. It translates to CASRQGPIFNEQFF.